A single sample gave rise to the 28 T cell receptor beta chains below, sequenced in a study of beta chain features in type 1 diabetes. All of the isolated RNA was reverse transcribed, so expressed TCRB transcripts were sequenced. Method: immunoSEQ multiplex PCR; TCRdb's copy keeps in-frame clones and lacks some. The table includes roughly 140,000 clones, around 8.5% detected once. The material sequenced was central memory CD4+ T cells from blood. The receptors derive from a man between 18 and 35 years old in good health.

This clone was seen at least ten times. The rearrangement joins TRBV15 to TRBJ2-7; D not certain. Trimming pared 0 bases from V and 4 bases from J, leaving 7 bases between. Germline V CDR1 and CDR2: LNHNV, YYDKDF (reference sequence). The CDR3 has 13 residues. The CDR3 nucleotides are TGTGCCACCAGCAGAGATCACGGGTACGAGCAGTACTTC. Its protein product is CATSRDHGYEQYF. Supplemented by reference TRBV15 and TRBJ2-7, the full variable domain reads DAMVIQNPRYQVTQFGKPVTLSCSQTLNHNVMYWYQQKSSQAPKLLFHYYDKDFNNEADTPDNFQSRRPNTSFCFLDIRSPGLGDTAMYLCATSRDHGYEQYFGPGTRLTVT.

J is TRBJ1-5 and V is TRBV30; 7 nucleotides line up with TRBD1. With V trimmed by 3 bases and J by 4 bases, 6 bases remained unmatched. Germline V gene sequence: CDR1 GTSNPN, CDR2 SVGIG (reference sequence). The CDR3 is made up of 14 amino acids. The CDR3 loop reads CAWRSEGANQPQHF. The CDR3 DNA follows: TGTGCCTGGAGATCGGAGGGGGCGAATCAGCCCCAGCATTTT.

The gene calls are TRBV27 and TRBJ2-2; D gene uncertain. The CDR3 length is 12 residues. Germline lookup yields CDR1 MNHEY and CDR2 SMNVEV (reference sequence). The V gene lost 3 bases and the J gene lost 5 bases, with 4 bases spanning the gap. The CDR3 region is CASSFQTGELFF. The CDR3 DNA is TGTGCCAGCAGTTTTCAGACCGGGGAGCTGTTTTTT.

V is TRBV5-1 and J is TRBJ2-5; 12 nucleotides align to TRBD2. From germline, CDR1 is SGHRS and CDR2 YFSETQ. With 0 bases clipped from V and 11 bases from J, the junction kept 5 bases outside the gene matches. This CDR3 is built from 14 residues. CDR3 amino acids: CASSLVTLAGGQYF. The CDR3 coding sequence is TGCGCCAGCAGCTTGGTCACACTAGCGGGGGGACAGTACTTC.

The V and J genes are TRBV6-5 and TRBJ1-1, with a possible D match to TRBD1 (6 bases). The germline V and J ends were trimmed by 8 bases and 6 bases, with 16 bases remaining between them. The V gene's germline CDR1 is MNHEY and CDR2 SVGAGI. CDR3 length equals 13 residues. The CDR3 DNA reads as TGTGCCAGCCATGGGGGCGGCAGCTCTGAAGCTTTCTTT. Amino acids: CASHGGGSSEAFF.

The table lists this clone with many counts. This chain connects TRBV10-3 to TRBJ1-2, with D hard to call. The CDR3 loop spans 11 amino acids. Germline-derived CDR1 and CDR2 are ENHRY and SYGVKD. Trimming took 3 bases from V and 4 from J, leaving 3 bases between them. As DNA, the CDR3 is TGTGCCATCAGTGACGGCTATGGCTACACCTTC. Protein: CAISDGYGYTF.

This clone occurred a few times. The rearrangement uses TRBV5-6 and TRBJ2-5; 12 nucleotides align to TRBD1. The length of the CDR3 is 15 residues. Germline CDR1 is SGHDT and CDR2 is YYEEEE. Losses at the gene ends were 3 bases for V and 5 bases for J; bases not matched to a gene: 5. CDR3 loop: CASSSGQGAWETQYF. DNA of the CDR3: TGTGCCAGCAGCTCGGGACAGGGGGCGTGGGAGACCCAGTACTTC. The entire variable domain, with the rest obtained from reference TRBV5-6 and TRBJ2-5, is as follows: DAGVTQSPTHLIKTRGQQVTLRCSPKSGHDTVSWYQQALGQGPQFIFQYYEEEERQRGNFPDRFSGHQFPNYSSELNVNALLLGDSALYLCASSSGQGAWETQYFGPGTRLLVL.

The V gene is TRBV9, the J gene TRBJ2-6; 7 bases match TRBD2. V trimming: 0 bases; J trimming: 0 bases; junction bases outside the gene matches: 3. Germline values: CDR1 SGDLS, CDR2 YYNGEE. The CDR3 covers 17 residues. CDR3 amino acids: CASSVGGGSSGANVLTF. The CDR3 bases are TGTGCCAGCAGCGTAGGGGGGGGAAGCTCTGGGGCCAACGTCCTGACTTTC.

The chain is built from TRBV5-5 and TRBJ1-1, with D possibly being TRBD1 (5 bases). The CDR3 has 11 amino acids. CDR1 SGHKS and CDR2 YYEKEE come from the germline V gene (reference sequence). Trimming removed 4 bases from V and 7 bases from J, with 8 bases in between. This chain's CDR3 is CASSLQVEAFF. The CDR3 DNA reads TGTGCCAGCAGCCTACAGGTTGAAGCTTTCTTT.

In its sample, this clone was seen a few times. The genes are TRBV5-1 and TRBJ2-3; D not certain. V lost 1 base to trimming and J lost 4 bases, with 7 bases between them. Germline CDR1 reads SGHRS; CDR2 reads YFSETQ. The CDR3 is made up of 13 amino acids. CDR3 coding DNA: TGCGCCAGCAGCTTGAGCTTCGCAGATACGCAGTATTTT. Amino acids: CASSLSFADTQYF.

The rearrangement links TRBV28 to TRBJ1-1; TRBD1 matches 9 bases. The germline V gene encodes CDR1 MDHEN and CDR2 SYDVKM. The CDR3 has 13 residues. V dropped 2 bases and J dropped 13; count of bases not matched to a gene: 8. CDR3 region: CASSLRDRAVSFF. The DNA for the CDR3 is TGTGCCAGCAGTTTACGGGACAGGGCTGTGAGTTTCTTT.

For the CDR3, the DNA is TGCAGCGCTGCGACGGACAGGGCTTCGAATGAGCAGTTCTTC. This codes for CSAATDRASNEQFF. The V call is TRBV29-1, the J call TRBJ2-1, with 8 positions matching TRBD1. CDR3 size: 14 residues. The germline CDR1 and CDR2 sequences are SQVTM and ANQGSEA. Trimming at V came to 7 bases and at J to 7 bases, leaving 12 bases not matched to a gene.

In its sample, this clone was seen many times. The rearrangement links TRBV7-2 to TRBJ2-7, with TRBD2 identical over 12 bases. After removal of 3 bases from V and 5 bases from J, the junction contained 8 bases not matched to a gene. The V gene's germline CDR1 is SGHTA and CDR2 FQGNSA. CDR3 length: 16 residues. The CDR3 region is CASSFPLAGGSNEQYF. The DNA of the CDR3 is TGTGCCAGCAGCTTCCCACTAGCGGGAGGTTCCAACGAGCAGTACTTC. Full variable domain (outside the CDR3, taken from reference TRBV7-2 and TRBJ2-7): GAGVSQSPSNKVTEKGKDVELRCDPISGHTALYWYRQSLGQGLEFLIYFQGNSAPDKSGLPSDRFSAERTGGSVSTLTIQRTQQEDSAVYLCASSFPLAGGSNEQYFGPGTRLTVT.

This clone came up a few times. This chain connects TRBV7-9 to TRBJ2-5, with 7 bases matching TRBD2. The germline V gene encodes CDR1 SEHNR and CDR2 FQNEAQ (reference sequence). Trimming cost V 2 bases and J 7 bases; bases outside gene matches: 4. The CDR3 runs to 13 residues. CDR3 amino acids: CASSLTSEGTQYF. The DNA of the CDR3 is TGTGCCAGCAGCTTAACTAGCGAAGGGACCCAGTACTTC.

The chain joins TRBV7-9 to TRBJ2-1, with 13 bases lining up with TRBD2. This CDR3 has 16 amino acids. Germline values: CDR1 SEHNR, CDR2 FQNEAQ (reference sequence). Unmatched junction bases numbered 5, after V lost 5 bases and J lost 4 bases. The CDR3 sequence: CASSHQGLAGYNEQFF. In nucleotides, the CDR3 is TGTGCCAGCAGCCACCAGGGACTAGCGGGATACAATGAGCAGTTCTTC.

V gene TRBV4-2 combines with J gene TRBJ1-1, with 7 bases fitting TRBD1. The V gene end was trimmed by 0 bases and the J gene end by 10 bases; junction bases not matched to a gene: 11. CDR1 LGHNA and CDR2 YNFKEQ come from the germline V gene. The CDR3 is made up of 15 amino acids. The CDR3 reads CASSQESRQGVGAFF. CDR3 bases: TGTGCCAGCAGCCAAGAATCCCGGCAGGGGGTGGGAGCTTTCTTT.

The chain links TRBV11-2 to TRBJ1-5; D remains unclear. V lost 3 bases and J 0 bases, leaving 6 bases between the germline ends. The germline CDR1 and CDR2 sequences are SGHAT and FQNNGV. The CDR3 runs 14 residues. The CDR3 reads CASSLGYSNQPQHF. The CDR3 nucleotides are TGTGCCAGCAGCTTGGGCTATAGCAATCAGCCCCAGCATTTT.

The sample holds a few counts of this clone. The chain combines TRBV6-1 with TRBJ2-5; TRBD1 aligns across 9 bases. After removal of 5 bases from V and 5 bases from J, the junction contained 6 bases not matched to a gene. The CDR3 contains 14 residues. CDR1 and CDR2 from the germline V gene are MNHNS and SASEGT. Here the CDR3 DNA reads TGTGCCAGCAGTCTCACAGGGGGCAGGGAGACCCAGTACTTC. Protein sequence: CASSLTGGRETQYF.

This sequence joins TRBV30 and TRBJ2-7; perhaps TRBD1 as D (6 bases). Germline values: CDR1 GTSNPN, CDR2 SVGIG (reference sequence). The CDR3 extends over 13 amino acids. The V end lost 4 bases, the J end lost 2 bases, and 12 bases lay between the germline ends. The DNA for the CDR3 is TGTGCCTGGACGCAGGGGATTACCTACGAGCAGTACTTC. Translation: CAWTQGITYEQYF.

The chain couples TRBV7-2 to TRBJ1-1, with TRBD1 matching over 7 bases. The ends lost 4 bases at V and 1 base at J; junction bases unmatched: 3. The CDR3 covers 14 residues. Germline values: CDR1 SGHTA, CDR2 FQGNSA. CDR3 protein: CASSSNRGNTEAFF. CDR3 in DNA: TGTGCCAGCAGCTCGAACAGGGGGAACACTGAAGCTTTCTTT.

This clone was counted only a few times. The CDR3 DNA reads as TGTGCTAGTGCCACCGGGTCCATCACCGGGGAGCTGTTTTTT. This encodes CASATGSITGELFF. This chain connects TRBV12-5 to TRBJ2-2; no clear D gene. The CDR3 is 14 amino acids. CDR1 LGHNT and CDR2 FRNRAP come from the germline V gene. Trimming pared 7 bases from V and 4 bases from J, leaving 13 bases between.

The chain uses TRBV19 and TRBJ2-6, with D maybe TRBD1 (6 bases). CDR1 LNHDA and CDR2 SQIVND come from the germline V gene (reference sequence). The CDR3 has 18 amino acids. V was shortened by 2 bases and J by 2 bases, with 16 bases between the two germline ends. The CDR3 is CASSIMVGARTGANVLTF. The CDR3, as DNA: TGTGCCAGTAGTATAATGGTGGGGGCTCGGACTGGGGCCAACGTCCTGACTTTC.

The V and J genes are TRBV7-8 and TRBJ2-7, with D possibly being TRBD2 (6 bases). The CDR3 is 17 amino acids. Between the trimmed V and J ends, which lost 5 bases and 5 bases, there was a span of 25 bases. CDR1 and CDR2 from the germline V gene are SGHVS and FQNEAQ. The CDR3, as DNA: TGTGCCAGCAGCCCCGAAGGAGGAGCTAGCGTTTCCAACGAGCAGTACTTC. Translating it yields CASSPEGGASVSNEQYF.

V usage is TRBV7-9 and J usage is TRBJ2-2; possibly TRBD2 for D (5 bases). The CDR3 has 14 residues. Germline V gene lookup returns CDR1 SEHNR and CDR2 FQNEAQ (reference sequence). Trimming took off 1 base at V and 5 bases at J, with 8 bases between the two ends. The CDR3 protein is CASSLVEGTGELFF. CDR3 bases: TGTGCCAGCAGCTTAGTAGAGGGAACCGGGGAGCTGTTTTTT.

The V gene is TRBV5-8, the J gene TRBJ1-6; D unclear. V was clipped by 3 bases and J by 3 bases, with 16 bases between them. The CDR3 has 17 residues. CDR1 is SGHTS and CDR2 is YDEGEE in the germline V gene. As DNA, the CDR3 is TGTGCCAGCAGCTATGGACCCCGAGGGCACTATAATTCACCCCTCCACTTT. Translated: CASSYGPRGHYNSPLHF.

The chain uses TRBV7-8 and TRBJ1-2, with 9 nucleotides matching TRBD1. This CDR3 region has 14 residues. Germline CDR1 is SGHVS and CDR2 is FQNEAQ. With 5 bases clipped from V and 3 bases from J, the junction kept 4 bases outside the gene matches. CDR3 DNA: TGTGCCAGCAGCGTACGGACAGGGGACTATGGCTACACCTTC. Amino acids: CASSVRTGDYGYTF.

This clone was recorded a few times. V gene TRBV7-9 combines with J gene TRBJ1-2, with 8 bases aligning to TRBD1. Germline CDR1 reads SEHNR; CDR2 reads FQNEAQ (reference sequence). V was pared by 1 base and J by 9 bases, with 7 bases of the junction left unmatched. This CDR3 is 14 amino acids long. In DNA, the CDR3 is TGTGCCAGCAGCTTAGTTGGACAGGGTCAAAGCTACACCTTC. It codes for CASSLVGQGQSYTF.

The rearrangement joins TRBV7-2 to TRBJ2-3; D not resolved. Trimming cost V 5 bases and J 5 bases, with 17 bases left between them. The CDR3 runs 15 residues. Germline V gene data show CDR1 as SGHTA and CDR2 as FQGNSA. The CDR3 reads CASSPNRQTGDTQYF. Here the CDR3 DNA reads TGTGCCAGCAGCCCTAACCGACAAACTGGAGATACGCAGTATTTT.